This entry features one TCR beta chain sequence. One entry per CDR3 protein results from TCRdb running MiXCR on the reads. Of about 140,000 distinct CDR3 sequences in the sample, about 6.3% were seen once. The record originates from a study of T cell repertoires in cytomegalovirus infection. The specimen sequenced was PBMCs. The TCR sequence derives from a human donor in good health (CMV status not recorded). Some clones in this sample may be carry-over from other donors' samples.

CDR3 bases: TGTGCCAGCAGCACCGCGGACAGGGGATCGACTAATGAAAAACTGTTTTTT. It yields the protein CASSTADRGSTNEKLFF. V gene TRBV7-9 combines with J gene TRBJ1-4; 9 nucleotides match TRBD1. Losses at the gene ends were 5 bases for V and 2 bases for J; bases not matched to a gene: 9. Germline V gene data show CDR1 as SEHNR and CDR2 as FQNEAQ (reference sequence). This CDR3 is built from 17 residues.